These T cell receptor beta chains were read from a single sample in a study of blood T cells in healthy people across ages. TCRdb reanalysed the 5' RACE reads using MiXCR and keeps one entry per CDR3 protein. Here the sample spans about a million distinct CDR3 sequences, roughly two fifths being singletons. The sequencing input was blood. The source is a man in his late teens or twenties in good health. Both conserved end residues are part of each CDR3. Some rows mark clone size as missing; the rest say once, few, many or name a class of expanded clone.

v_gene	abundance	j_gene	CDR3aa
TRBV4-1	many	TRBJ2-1	CASSQRMEKTEQFF
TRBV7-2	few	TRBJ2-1	CASSLEQLLNEQFF
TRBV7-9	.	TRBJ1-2	CASSLNYIFGYTF
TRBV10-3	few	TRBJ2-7	CAISDGSGEQYF
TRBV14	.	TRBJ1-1	CASSRFTGEAFF
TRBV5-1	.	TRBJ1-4	CASSVNAGGGEKLFF
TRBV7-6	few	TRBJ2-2	CASSPTDKDRGGELFF
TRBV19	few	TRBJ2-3	CASSIQGTLTDTQYF
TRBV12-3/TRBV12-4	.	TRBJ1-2	CASSPNILRVFNYGYTF
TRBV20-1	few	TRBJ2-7	CSASSPGLSYEQYF
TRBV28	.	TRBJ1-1	CASSLKGFPAFF
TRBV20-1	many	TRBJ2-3	CSARGSGSSTDTQYF
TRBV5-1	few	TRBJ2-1	CASSITSGGRNGNEQFF
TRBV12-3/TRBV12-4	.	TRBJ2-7	CANSPRAFSYEQYF
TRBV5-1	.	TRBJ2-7	CASSWDSIDNEQYF
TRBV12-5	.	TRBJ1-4	CASGGEKLFF
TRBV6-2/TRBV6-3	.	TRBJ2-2	CASRRNTGELFF
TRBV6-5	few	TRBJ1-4	CASSYPPGLRSRKEKLFF
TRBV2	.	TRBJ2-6	CASSNRGSGANVLTF
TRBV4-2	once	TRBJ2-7	CASSQEGNRFHEQYF
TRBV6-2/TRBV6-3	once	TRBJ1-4	CASSAGPSNEKLFF
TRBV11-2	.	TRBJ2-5	CASSLNRVLETQYF
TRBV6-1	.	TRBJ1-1	CASSAGLLNNAFF
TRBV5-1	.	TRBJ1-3	CASSPRTGILPGNTIYF